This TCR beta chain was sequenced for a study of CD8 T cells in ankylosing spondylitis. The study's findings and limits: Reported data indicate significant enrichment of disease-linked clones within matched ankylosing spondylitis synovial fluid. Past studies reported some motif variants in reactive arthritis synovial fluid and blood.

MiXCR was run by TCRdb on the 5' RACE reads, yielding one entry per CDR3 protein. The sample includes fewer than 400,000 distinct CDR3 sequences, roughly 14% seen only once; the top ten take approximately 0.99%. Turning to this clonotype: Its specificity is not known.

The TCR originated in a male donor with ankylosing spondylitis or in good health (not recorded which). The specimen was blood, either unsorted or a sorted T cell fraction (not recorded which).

This chain's CDR3 is CASSPGTGAEFYEQYF. DNA of the CDR3: TGTGCCAGCAGTCCCGGGACAGGGGCAGAATTCTACGAGCAGTACTTC. This chain links TRBV12-3 or TRBV12-4 with TRBJ2-7, with 10 bases matching TRBD1. The V gene end was trimmed by 5 bases and the J gene end by 3 bases; junction bases not matched to a gene: 10. The CDR3 runs to 16 residues.